This entry describes one TCR beta chain. Its specificity is unknown. The length of the CDR3 is 14 residues. The data were taken from a study of shared clonotypes between healthy human individuals. Study-wide points: All-four-donor shared clonotypes had higher generation probabilities than non-shared clonotypes did.

Assay used: immunoSEQ multiplex PCR; TCRdb lists only in-frame clones, some missing. Here the sample spans a few million clones, around 93% being singletons. The TCR originated in a man aged 18 to 29 in good health. Some clones in this sample may be carry-over from other donors' samples. Sequencing was done on a sample of naive CD4+ T cells from PBMCs. Documented subset: CD45RA+ positively selected. The chain links TRBV21-1 to TRBJ2-1; the table's D call, TRBD1, was not checked against the DNA. TRBV21-1 is a pseudogene. The CDR3: CASSKGEGGNEQFF. CDR3 DNA: TGTGCCAGCAGCAAAGGGGAAGGGGGCAATGAGCAGTTCTTC.